The sequence of this T cell receptor (beta chain) was determined in a study of shared clonotypes between healthy human individuals. Produced via immunoSEQ multiplex PCR; TCRdb's table is partial and in-frame only. Among under 2,000,000 clones, approximately 94% were seen once, and the ten largest hold approximately 1.2%. Naive CD8 isolation took CD45RO-negative cells positively selected for CCR7 and excluded terminally differentiated effector memory CD45RA+ cells. CDR1 and CDR2 from the germline V gene are LGHNA and YSLEER. This CDR3 is built from 15 residues. V lost 0 bases and J 2 bases, leaving 9 bases between the germline ends.

The specimen sequenced was naive CD8+ T cells sorted from blood. The sequence was collected from a man younger than 35 in good health. This chain joins TRBV4-3 and TRBJ2-3; D uncertain. In nucleotides, the CDR3 is TGCGCCAGCAGCCAAGATTTCCTATTCACAGATACGCAGTATTTT. This codes for CASSQDFLFTDTQYF.